This TCR beta chain was retrieved from a study of blood T cells in healthy people across ages. Germline CDR1 and CDR2: MGHRA and YSYEKL. V was pared by 2 bases and J by 2 bases, with 19 bases between. CDR3 length: 17 residues. Primers used in a second PCR of about 6 to 11 cycles were a sample-barcoded 5' primer and a J-beta primer mix. TCRdb fed the 5' RACE reads into MiXCR, producing one record per CDR3 protein. The sample shows some 1.8 million distinct CDR3 sequences, 39% of them seen only once. The table lists this clonotype with a few counts. Source material: blood. The clonotype originates from a human donor in good health. J is TRBJ2-7 and V is TRBV4-1; D not certain. CDR3 amino acids: CASSQYRGREFTYEQYF. The CDR3 coding sequence is TGCGCCAGCAGCCAATATCGCGGACGTGAGTTTACCTACGAGCAGTACTTC.